The clone carrying this T cell receptor beta chain occurred many times. These data are taken from a study of Graves' ophthalmopathy and Graves' hyperthyroidism. This CDR3 is 13 amino acids long. CDR1 is DFQATT, CDR2 SNEGSKA, per germline (reference sequence). V was pared by 4 bases and J by 4 bases, with 13 bases between. RNA transcripts served as template for amplifying TCR beta CDR3 sequences. Following a first-round RT-PCR that used HTBI primers, a second-round multiplex PCR was carried out. TCRdb reprocessed the multiplex PCR reads with MiXCR, giving one entry per CDR3 protein. This table has about 740,000 distinct CDR3 sequences, 35% to 50% appearing once.

The chain combines TRBV20-1 with TRBJ2-5; D remains unclear. The clonotype was recovered from an adult man with Graves' ophthalmopathy. Sequenced sample: peripheral blood. The CDR3 bases are TGCAGTGCTAACGCGGTCTCAGGAGAGACCCAGTACTTC. Translating gives CSANAVSGETQYF.